These 24 T cell receptor beta chains share one sample of origin, sequenced in a study of blood T cells in healthy people across ages. With a J-beta primer mix and a sample-barcoded 5' primer, a second PCR ran 7 to 11 cycles. TCRdb called the 5' RACE reads again in MiXCR, with one record for every CDR3 protein. Here the sample spans about 1.6 million distinct CDR3 sequences, roughly 32% being singletons. Sequenced sample: blood. These TCRs come from a woman in her twenties or thirties in good health.

This clonotype was seen repeatedly, ten times or more. The chain has TRBV7-3 and TRBJ2-7, with 8 positions matching TRBD1. Germline-derived CDR1 and CDR2 are SGHTA and FQGTGA. This CDR3 is 14 amino acids long. The junction had 10 bases not matched to a gene; V was cut back by 5 bases and J by 7 bases. The CDR3 loop is CASSPGQGLEEQYF. DNA of the CDR3: TGTGCCAGCAGCCCCGGACAGGGCTTGGAGGAGCAGTACTTC. Full variable domain (missing parts from reference TRBV7-3 and TRBJ2-7): GAGVSQTPSNKVTEKGKYVELRCDPISGHTALYWYRQSLGQGPEFLIYFQGTGAADDSGLPNDRFFAVRPEGSVSTLKIQRTERGDSAVYLCASSPGQGLEEQYFGPGTRLTVT.

This clonotype was detected ten times or more. The chain recombines TRBV6-2 or TRBV6-3 with TRBJ2-1; D is possibly TRBD2 (5 bases). The V gene's germline CDR1 is MNHEY and CDR2 SVGEGT. The V gene lost 7 bases and the J gene lost 1 base, with 8 bases spanning the gap. This CDR3 is built from 13 residues. This CDR3 reads CASTRGSYNEQFF. The DNA of the CDR3 is TGTGCCAGCACCCGAGGGTCCTACAATGAGCAGTTCTTC.

The rearrangement joins TRBV18 to TRBJ2-5; no clear D gene. Germline assignment: CDR1 KGHSH and CDR2 LQKENI. V lost 1 base, J lost 3 bases, and 6 bases lay in between. The CDR3 spans 13 residues. In DNA, the CDR3 is TGTGCCAGCTCACCACAGTTGGAAGAGACCCAGTACTTC. This encodes CASSPQLEETQYF.

Note on this clonotype: Relative to the germline gene, one junction end is altered; a read error may explain this. The chain joins TRBV10-2 to TRBJ2-2, with 9 nucleotides matching TRBD1. Germline loops: CDR1 WSHSY, CDR2 SAAADI. The length of the CDR3 is 16 residues. CDR3 protein: CAISRQGTGITGERFF. CDR3 nucleotides: TGCGCCATCTCCCGCCAGGGGACAGGGATCACCGGGGAGCGGTTTTTT.

This sequence joins TRBV29-1 and TRBJ1-1; D is undetermined. Germline V gives CDR1 SQVTM, CDR2 ANQGSEA. Trimming left V 3 bases short and J 8 bases short, with 10 bases between. This CDR3 has 11 amino acids. The CDR3 region is CSVDADGEAFF. The CDR3, as DNA: TGCAGCGTTGACGCGGACGGAGAAGCTTTCTTT.

The V gene is TRBV29-1, the J gene TRBJ2-1; D is undetermined. V lost 7 bases to trimming and J lost 0 bases, with 19 bases between them. The CDR3 extends over 16 amino acids. In germline, CDR1 is SQVTM, CDR2 ANQGSEA. In DNA form, the CDR3 reads TGCAGCGCTCAAGGGCCTCAAGCGAGCTCCTACAATGAGCAGTTCTTC. Translation gives CSAQGPQASSYNEQFF.

CDR3 nucleotide sequence: TGTGCCAGCAGTCCGCGACTGACCCTGCGAGAAAAACTGTTTTTT. It is translated as CASSPRLTLREKLFF. The rearrangement uses TRBV27 and TRBJ1-4; D unclear. The CDR3 has 15 amino acids. The germline V and J ends were trimmed by 5 bases and 8 bases, with 18 bases remaining between them. CDR1 and CDR2 from the germline V gene are MNHEY and SMNVEV (reference sequence).

This clonotype turned up a few times. CDR3 loop: CASSQERREGMNTEAFF. CDR3 sequence (DNA): TGCGCCAGCAGCCAAGAGAGGCGTGAGGGCATGAACACTGAAGCTTTCTTT. The chain links TRBV4-1 to TRBJ1-1; D unresolved. CDR1 and CDR2 from the germline V gene are MGHRA and YSYEKL. This CDR3 contains 17 residues. V gave up 0 bases and J gave up 0 bases, with 14 bases separating them.

The V gene is TRBV20-1, the J gene TRBJ1-2; D is possibly TRBD1 (5 bases). This CDR3 comprises 14 residues. Trimming took 3 bases from V and 6 from J, leaving 17 bases between them. The germline CDR1 and CDR2 sequences are DFQATT and SNEGSKA (reference sequence). The CDR3 sequence is CSASIPGGGNGYTF. Written as DNA, the CDR3 is TGCAGTGCTAGTATCCCCGGGGGAGGGAATGGCTACACCTTC.

The chain employs TRBV15 and TRBJ2-1; 11 bases map to TRBD2. Germline lookup yields CDR1 LNHNV and CDR2 YYDKDF (reference sequence). Unmatched junction bases numbered 2, after V lost 4 bases and J lost 0 bases. This CDR3 is built from 16 residues. The CDR3 sequence: CATSNLAGGSYNEQFF. CDR3 DNA: TGTGCCACCAGCAACCTAGCGGGGGGCTCCTACAATGAGCAGTTCTTC.

This clonotype was seen a few times. The chain uses TRBV4-2 and TRBJ2-7, with D possibly TRBD1 on 5 matching bases. Germline V CDR1 and CDR2: LGHNA, YNFKEQ. V shed 1 base and J shed 7 bases, with 11 bases lying between them. The CDR3 length is 13 residues. Written as DNA, the CDR3 is TGTGCCAGCAGCCAAGTAGCAGGGCGGGAGCAGTACTTC. Translated: CASSQVAGREQYF.

This chain connects TRBV7-9 to TRBJ2-7, with D maybe TRBD1 (5 bases). V dropped 5 bases and J dropped 6 bases, with 17 bases sitting between them. This CDR3 has 14 residues. Per germline, CDR1 SEHNR and CDR2 FQNEAQ (reference sequence). The CDR3 protein is CASSQTRQIAEQYF. CDR3 sequence (DNA): TGTGCCAGCAGCCAAACCCGACAGATTGCCGAGCAGTACTTC.

This clonotype was observed a handful of times. This rearrangement joins TRBV29-1 to TRBJ2-7, with D possibly being TRBD1 (5 bases). The V gene's germline CDR1 is SQVTM and CDR2 ANQGSEA. This CDR3 has 13 amino acids. Trimming left V 7 bases short and J 7 bases short, with 20 bases between. The CDR3 region has the DNA TGCAGCGGCCGGATAGGGGCCTTAGGGGAGCAGTACTTC. Translated, it gives CSGRIGALGEQYF.

There are a few counts of this clonotype. The rearrangement links TRBV12-3 or TRBV12-4 to TRBJ2-3; D possibly corresponds to TRBD1 (6 bases). The V end lost 2 bases, the J end lost 0 bases, and 12 bases lay between the germline ends. The CDR3 loop spans 16 amino acids. The CDR3 here is CASSLFRTASTDTQYF. CDR3 DNA: TGTGCCAGCAGTTTATTCCGGACAGCTAGCACAGATACGCAGTATTTT.

This clonotype was recorded a few times. The chain combines TRBV20-1 with TRBJ2-3; TRBD2 aligns across 10 bases. CDR1 and CDR2 (germline): DFQATT, SNEGSKA (reference sequence). J lost 8 bases, V lost 3 bases, and 8 bases had no gene match. CDR3 length: 14 residues. CDR3 DNA sequence: TGCAGTGCTAGGCTAGCGGGGGTTGTGGGTACGCAGTATTTT. Encoded protein: CSARLAGVVGTQYF.

The chain is built from TRBV7-2 and TRBJ2-7; 9 bases are shared with TRBD1. J gave up 12 bases and V 5 bases, and 11 bases lay outside the gene matches. The CDR3 extends over 13 amino acids. Germline assignment: CDR1 SGHTA and CDR2 FQGNSA. The CDR3 bases are TGTGCCAGCAGCGAATTCCCGGGACAGGGCTTGTACTTC. This encodes CASSEFPGQGLYF.

There are many counts of this clonotype. The rearrangement uses TRBV7-3 and TRBJ1-1, with 7 nucleotides matching TRBD1. Trimming cost V 3 bases and J 11 bases; bases outside gene matches: 9. The CDR3 spans 13 residues. Germline V CDR1 and CDR2: SGHTA, FQGTGA. The CDR3 protein is CASSFTGDGAAFF. In DNA form, the CDR3 reads TGTGCCAGCAGCTTTACAGGGGACGGTGCGGCTTTCTTT.

This clonotype showed up just a few times. The chain recombines TRBV30 with TRBJ2-7; D gene unclear. The V end lost 0 bases, the J end lost 0 bases, and 9 bases lay between the germline ends. The CDR3 is made up of 14 amino acids. Germline loops: CDR1 GTSNPN, CDR2 SVGIG (reference sequence). DNA for the CDR3: TGTGCCTGGAGTGTATCGGTTTCCTCCTACGAGCAGTACTTC. Its translation: CAWSVSVSSYEQYF.

The V call is TRBV7-2, the J call TRBJ2-4; possibly TRBD1 or TRBD2 for D (5 bases each). Per the germline V gene, CDR1 is SGHTA and CDR2 is FQGNSA. Trimming took 5 bases from V and 13 from J, leaving 24 bases between them. The CDR3 sequence is 15 residues long. The CDR3 region is CASSAGASLSYEQYF. CDR3 bases: TGTGCCAGCAGCGCCGGGGCCTCCCTTTCCTACGAACAGTACTTC.

The chain recombines TRBV20-1 with TRBJ2-7; 12 nucleotides line up with TRBD2. In germline, CDR1 is DFQATT, CDR2 SNEGSKA (reference sequence). The CDR3 contains 16 residues. The J segment lost 2 bases and the V segment lost 5 bases, leaving 10 bases of the junction unmatched. For the CDR3, the DNA is TGCAGTGCTGGGATCCTAGGACTAGCGGGACCCTACGAGCAGTACTTC. Amino acid sequence: CSAGILGLAGPYEQYF.

This clonotype showed up just a few times. The genes are TRBV20-1 and TRBJ2-5; D remains unclear. This CDR3 contains 15 residues. V lost 1 base and J 2 bases, leaving 14 bases between the germline ends. Germline assignment: CDR1 DFQATT and CDR2 SNEGSKA (reference sequence). CDR3 sequence: CSARVSWYGQETQYF. In DNA, the CDR3 is TGCAGTGCTAGAGTATCATGGTATGGTCAAGAGACCCAGTACTTC.

As for this clonotype: One junction end disagrees with the germline gene, perhaps due to a read error. V is TRBV4-1 and J is TRBJ2-7; D perhaps matches TRBD2 (7 bases). Per germline, CDR1 MGHRA and CDR2 YSYEKL. The CDR3 runs to 16 residues. The CDR3 nucleotides read TGCGCCAGCAACCAAGAAAGTTGGGGGGGGCCCTACGAGCAGTACTTC. Amino acid sequence: CASNQESWGGPYEQYF.

This chain uses TRBV19 with TRBJ1-1, with a weak D call TRBD1 (5 bases). CDR1 and CDR2 from the germline V gene are LNHDA and SQIVND (reference sequence). V dropped 5 bases and J dropped 10 bases, with 17 bases sitting between them. The CDR3 sequence is 13 residues long. CDR3 in amino acids: CASSHSTALGAFF. CDR3 coding DNA: TGTGCCAGTAGTCACTCGACAGCCTTGGGAGCTTTCTTT. Full variable domain (rest looked up from reference TRBV19 and TRBJ1-1): DGGITQSPKYLFRKEGQNVTLSCEQNLNHDAMYWYRQDPGQGLRLIYYSQIVNDFQKGDIAEGYSVSREKKESFPLTVTSAQKNPTAFYLCASSHSTALGAFFGQGTRLTVV.

CDR3 protein: CASSLIAPEAGGPHNEQFF. CDR3 bases: TGTGCCAGCAGCTTAATCGCCCCGGAAGCGGGAGGGCCTCACAATGAGCAGTTCTTC. The rearrangement links TRBV7-3 to TRBJ2-1, with 10 bases matching TRBD2. The junction had 14 bases not matched to a gene; V was cut back by 1 base and J by 5 bases. Looked up from germline, CDR1 is SGHTA and CDR2 is FQGTGA. This CDR3 comprises 19 residues.